This T cell receptor beta chain is from a study of technical replicates of blood from a few donors. CDR1 is SGHNT and CDR2 is YYREEE in the germline V gene (reference sequence). The V and J ends lost 2 bases and 10 bases respectively, with 13 bases between them. The CDR3 extends over 12 amino acids. Profiled with immunoSEQ multiplex PCR; TCRdb holds only in-frame clones, not every one. The sample consists of some 80,000 clones, 85% to 95% of them appearing once. Sequencing input: T cells isolated from PBMCs. The chain employs TRBV5-4 and TRBJ2-7, with a weak D call TRBD2 (5 bases). The sequence derives from a human donor in good health. CDR3 sequence: CASSFEGRGQYF. The CDR3 region has the DNA TGTGCCAGCAGCTTTGAGGGAAGAGGACAGTACTTC.